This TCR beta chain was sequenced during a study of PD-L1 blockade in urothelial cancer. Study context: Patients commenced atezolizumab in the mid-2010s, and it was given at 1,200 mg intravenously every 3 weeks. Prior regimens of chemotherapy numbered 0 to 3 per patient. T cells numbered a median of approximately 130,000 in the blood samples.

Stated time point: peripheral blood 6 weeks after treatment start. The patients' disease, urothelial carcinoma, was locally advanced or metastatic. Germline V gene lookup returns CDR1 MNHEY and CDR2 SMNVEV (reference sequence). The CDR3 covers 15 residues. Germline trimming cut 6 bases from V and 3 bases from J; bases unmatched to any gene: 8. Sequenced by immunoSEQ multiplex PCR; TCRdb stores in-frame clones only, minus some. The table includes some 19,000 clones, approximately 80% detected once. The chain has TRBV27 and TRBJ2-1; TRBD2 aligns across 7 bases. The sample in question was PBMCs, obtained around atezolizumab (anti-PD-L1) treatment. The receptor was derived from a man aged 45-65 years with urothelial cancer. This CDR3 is CASSRGEVVYNEQFF. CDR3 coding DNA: TGTGCCAGCAGCCGGGGGGAGGTGGTCTACAATGAGCAGTTCTTC.